This T cell receptor beta chain was identified in a study of Ad26.COV2.S vaccination and SARS-CoV-2 variants. Study-wide findings and caveats: Ad26.COV2.S recipients had broader spike-specific TCRs (P = 0.0014).

Note on this clone: Antigen: not known.

The treatment is: over 15 received Ad26.COV2.S at low or high dose, single or two shots; roughly five received placebo; per-sample allocation not given. The study sampled participants on day 63 after the first vaccine or placebo injection. The CDR3 loop spans 15 amino acids. With 6 bases clipped from V and 8 bases from J, the junction kept 9 bases outside the gene matches. In germline, CDR1 is MDHEN, CDR2 SYDVKM. Repertoires were generated with immunoSEQ multiplex PCR, while TCRdb's copy carries only in-frame clones and drops some. The table has some 500,000 clones, about 88% seen once; the top ten hold approximately 2.5%.

The sequence derives from a person aged 18-60 years who received the Ad26.COV2.S COVID-19 vaccine or a placebo. This chain joins TRBV28 and TRBJ2-1, with TRBD1 identical over 11 bases. The sample consisted of peripheral blood, taken in a trial of Ad26.COV2.S vaccine versus placebo. The CDR3 spells CASSWGQGVIDEQFF. CDR3 nucleotide sequence: TGTGCCAGCAGCTGGGGACAGGGGGTTATTGATGAGCAGTTCTTC.